Many counts were recorded for the clone carrying this T cell receptor (beta chain). The antigen is undetermined. The sample is drawn from a study of CD8 T cells in ankylosing spondylitis. Trimming cost V 5 bases and J 4 bases, with 7 bases left between them. In germline, CDR1 is SGHDT, CDR2 YYEEEE. This CDR3 region has 12 residues. Libraries for TCR beta were made by quantitative 5'-RACE with molecular barcodes. TCRdb itself ran the 5' RACE reads through MiXCR, one entry per CDR3 protein. The table has about 250,000 distinct CDR3 sequences, approximately 8.4% seen once; the top ten hold 4% to 5%. Study-wide points: From matched ankylosing spondylitis synovial fluid, disease-linked clones were reportedly recovered at significantly enriched levels. Before this, some motif variants had been reported in reactive arthritis synovial fluid and blood. Disease-linked clones, CD8+, were relatively rare in peripheral blood.

The V and J genes are TRBV5-6 and TRBJ2-1, with D possibly TRBD1 on 5 matching bases. The TCR was taken from a female donor with ankylosing spondylitis or in good health (not recorded which). The material sequenced was blood, either unsorted or a sorted T cell fraction (not recorded which). Here the CDR3 DNA reads TGTGCCAGCAGTTCAGGGTACAATGAGCAGTTCTTC. Amino acids: CASSSGYNEQFF. Supplemented by reference TRBV5-6 and TRBJ2-1, the full variable domain reads DAGVTQSPTHLIKTRGQQVTLRCSPKSGHDTVSWYQQALGQGPQFIFQYYEEEERQRGNFPDRFSGHQFPNYSSELNVNALLLGDSALYLCASSSGYNEQFFGPGTRLTVL.